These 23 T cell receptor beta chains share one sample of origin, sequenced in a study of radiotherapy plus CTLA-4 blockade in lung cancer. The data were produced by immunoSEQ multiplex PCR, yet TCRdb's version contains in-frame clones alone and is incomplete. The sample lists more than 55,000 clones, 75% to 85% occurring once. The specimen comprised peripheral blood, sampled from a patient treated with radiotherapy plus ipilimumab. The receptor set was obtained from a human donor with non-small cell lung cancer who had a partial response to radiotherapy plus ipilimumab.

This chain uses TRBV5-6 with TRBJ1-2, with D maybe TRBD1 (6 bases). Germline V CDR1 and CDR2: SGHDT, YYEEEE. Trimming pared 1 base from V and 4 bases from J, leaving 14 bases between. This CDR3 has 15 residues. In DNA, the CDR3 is TGTGCCAGCAGCTTGAGGCTTGGGGGCACCTATGGCTACACCTTC. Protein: CASSLRLGGTYGYTF.

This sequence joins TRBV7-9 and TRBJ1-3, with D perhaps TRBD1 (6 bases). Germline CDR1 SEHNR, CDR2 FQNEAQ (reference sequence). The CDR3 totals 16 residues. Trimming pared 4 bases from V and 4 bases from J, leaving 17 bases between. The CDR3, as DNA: TGTGCCAGCAGCTGGGGCACAGGGTTGGCAGGAAACACCATATATTTT. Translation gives CASSWGTGLAGNTIYF.

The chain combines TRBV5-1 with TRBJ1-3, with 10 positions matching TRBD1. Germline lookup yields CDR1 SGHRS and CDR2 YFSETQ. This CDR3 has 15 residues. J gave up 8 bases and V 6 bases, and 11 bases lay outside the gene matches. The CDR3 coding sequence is TGCGCCAGCACAGGGGACAGGGGTCAGCAAGACACCATATATTTT. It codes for CASTGDRGQQDTIYF.

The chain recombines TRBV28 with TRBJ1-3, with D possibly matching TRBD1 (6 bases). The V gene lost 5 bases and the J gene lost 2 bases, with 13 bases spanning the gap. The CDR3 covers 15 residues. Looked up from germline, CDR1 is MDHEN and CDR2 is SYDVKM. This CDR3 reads CASSPYDRPGNTIYF. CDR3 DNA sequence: TGTGCCAGCAGTCCATACGACAGGCCTGGAAACACCATATATTTT.

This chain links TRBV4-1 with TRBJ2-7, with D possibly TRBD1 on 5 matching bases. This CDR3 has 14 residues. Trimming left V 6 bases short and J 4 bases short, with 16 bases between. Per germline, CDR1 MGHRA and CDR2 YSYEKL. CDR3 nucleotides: TGCGCCAGCAGTCCTAATACAGGAGAATACGAGCAGTACTTC. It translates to CASSPNTGEYEQYF.

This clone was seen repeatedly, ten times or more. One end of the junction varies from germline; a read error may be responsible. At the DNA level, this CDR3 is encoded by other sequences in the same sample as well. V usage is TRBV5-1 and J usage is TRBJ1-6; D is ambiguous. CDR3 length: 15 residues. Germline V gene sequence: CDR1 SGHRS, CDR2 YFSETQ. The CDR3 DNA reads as TGTGCCAGCAGCTTGAGCGAAGCAGATAATTCACCCCTCCACTTT. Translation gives CASSLSEADNSPLHF.

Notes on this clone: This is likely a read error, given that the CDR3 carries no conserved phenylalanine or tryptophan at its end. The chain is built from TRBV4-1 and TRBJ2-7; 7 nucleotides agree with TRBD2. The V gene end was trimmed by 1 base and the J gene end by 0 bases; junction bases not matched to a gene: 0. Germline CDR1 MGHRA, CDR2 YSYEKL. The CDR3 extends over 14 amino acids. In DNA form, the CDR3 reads TGCGCCAGCAGCCAAGCGGGGGGCTCCTACGAGCAGTACCTC. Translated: CASSQAGGSYEQYL.

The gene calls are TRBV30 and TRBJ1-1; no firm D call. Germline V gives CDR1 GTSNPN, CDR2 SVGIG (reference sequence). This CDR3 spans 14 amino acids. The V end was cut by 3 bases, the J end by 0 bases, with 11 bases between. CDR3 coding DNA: TGTGCCTGGAGCGCCCGAACAGTGAACACTGAAGCTTTCTTT. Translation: CAWSARTVNTEAFF. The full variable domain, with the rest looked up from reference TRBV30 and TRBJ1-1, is SQTIHQWPATLVQPVGSPLSLECTVEGTSNPNLYWYRQAAGRGLQLLFYSVGIGQISSEVPQNLSASRPQDRQFILSSKKLLLSDSGFYLCAWSARTVNTEAFFGQGTRLTVV.

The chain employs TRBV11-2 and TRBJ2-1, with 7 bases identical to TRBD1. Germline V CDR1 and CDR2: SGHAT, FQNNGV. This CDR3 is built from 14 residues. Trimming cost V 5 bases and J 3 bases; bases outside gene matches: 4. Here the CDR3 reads CASSHRGNYNEQFF. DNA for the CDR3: TGTGCCAGCAGCCACAGGGGAAACTACAATGAGCAGTTCTTC.

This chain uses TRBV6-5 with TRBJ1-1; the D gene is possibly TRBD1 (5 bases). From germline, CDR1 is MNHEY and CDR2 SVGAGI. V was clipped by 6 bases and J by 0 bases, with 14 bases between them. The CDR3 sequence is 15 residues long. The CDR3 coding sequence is TGTGCCAGCAGATCCGTGGGGGGTCTGAACACTGAAGCTTTCTTT. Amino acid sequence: CASRSVGGLNTEAFF.

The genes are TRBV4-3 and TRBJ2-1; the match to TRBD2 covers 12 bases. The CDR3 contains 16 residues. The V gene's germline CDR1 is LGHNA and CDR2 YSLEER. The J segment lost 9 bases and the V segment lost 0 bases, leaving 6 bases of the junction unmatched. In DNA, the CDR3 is TGCGCCAGCAGCCAAGATGCTAGCGGGGGGGCAGGTGAGCAGTTCTTC. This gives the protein CASSQDASGGAGEQFF.

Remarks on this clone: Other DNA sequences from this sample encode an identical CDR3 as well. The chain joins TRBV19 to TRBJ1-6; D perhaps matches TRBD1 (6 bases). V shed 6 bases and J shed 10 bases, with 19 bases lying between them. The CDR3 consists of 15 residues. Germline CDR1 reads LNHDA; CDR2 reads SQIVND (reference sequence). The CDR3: CASSPRGGLDSPLHF. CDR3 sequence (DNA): TGTGCCAGTAGCCCAAGGGGGGGGTTGGACTCACCCCTCCACTTT. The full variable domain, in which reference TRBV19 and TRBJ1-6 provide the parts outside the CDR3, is DGGITQSPKYLFRKEGQNVTLSCEQNLNHDAMYWYRQDPGQGLRLIYYSQIVNDFQKGDIAEGYSVSREKKESFPLTVTSAQKNPTAFYLCASSPRGGLDSPLHFGNGTRLTVT.

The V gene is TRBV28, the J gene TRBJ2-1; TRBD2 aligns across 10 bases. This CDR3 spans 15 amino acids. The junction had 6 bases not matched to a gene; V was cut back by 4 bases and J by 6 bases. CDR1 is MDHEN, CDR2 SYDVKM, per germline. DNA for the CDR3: TGTGCCAGCAGTTCGCTAGCGGGGGCTTCCAATGAGCAGTTCTTC. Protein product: CASSSLAGASNEQFF.

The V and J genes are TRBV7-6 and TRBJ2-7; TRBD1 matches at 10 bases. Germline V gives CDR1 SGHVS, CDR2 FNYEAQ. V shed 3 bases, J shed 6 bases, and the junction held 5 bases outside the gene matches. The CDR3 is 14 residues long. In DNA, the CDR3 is TGTGCCAGCAGCTTCGGACAGGGGGTAGGCGAGCAGTACTTC. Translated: CASSFGQGVGEQYF.

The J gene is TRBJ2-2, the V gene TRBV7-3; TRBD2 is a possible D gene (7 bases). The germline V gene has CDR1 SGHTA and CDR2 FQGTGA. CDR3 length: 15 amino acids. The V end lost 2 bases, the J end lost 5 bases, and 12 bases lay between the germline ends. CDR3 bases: TGTGCCAGCAGCTTACTGGGGGGGGCGACCGGGGAGCTGTTTTTT. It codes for CASSLLGGATGELFF.

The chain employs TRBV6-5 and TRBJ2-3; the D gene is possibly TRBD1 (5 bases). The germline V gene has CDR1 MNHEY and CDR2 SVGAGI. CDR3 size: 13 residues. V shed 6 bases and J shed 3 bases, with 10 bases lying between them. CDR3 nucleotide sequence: TGTGCCAGCAGCAGGGCTCGGACAGATACGCAGTATTTT. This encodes CASSRARTDTQYF.

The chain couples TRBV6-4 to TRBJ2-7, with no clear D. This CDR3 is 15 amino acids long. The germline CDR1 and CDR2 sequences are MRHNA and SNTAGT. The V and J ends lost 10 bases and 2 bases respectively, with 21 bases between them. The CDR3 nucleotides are TGTGCCATCGCTCCTGACGGAGTCTCACCCTACGAGCAGTACTTC. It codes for CAIAPDGVSPYEQYF.

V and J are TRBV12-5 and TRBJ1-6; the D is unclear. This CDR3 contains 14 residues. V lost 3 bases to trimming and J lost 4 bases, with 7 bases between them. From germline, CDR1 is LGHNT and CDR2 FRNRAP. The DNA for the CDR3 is TGTGCTAGTGGTTTAGGAGGGTATAATTCACCCCTCCACTTT. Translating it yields CASGLGGYNSPLHF.

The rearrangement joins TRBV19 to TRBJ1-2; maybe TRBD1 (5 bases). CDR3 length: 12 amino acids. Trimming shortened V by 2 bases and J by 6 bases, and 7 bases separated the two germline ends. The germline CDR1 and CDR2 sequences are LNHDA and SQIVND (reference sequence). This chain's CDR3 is CASSIQGNGYTF. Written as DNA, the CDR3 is TGTGCCAGTAGTATACAGGGAAATGGCTACACCTTC.

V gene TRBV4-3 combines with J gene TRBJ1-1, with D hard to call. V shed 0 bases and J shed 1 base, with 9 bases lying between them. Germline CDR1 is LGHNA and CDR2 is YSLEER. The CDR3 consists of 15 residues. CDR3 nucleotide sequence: TGCGCCAGCAGCCAAGATGGCACCGAGAACACTGAAGCTTTCTTT. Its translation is CASSQDGTENTEAFF.

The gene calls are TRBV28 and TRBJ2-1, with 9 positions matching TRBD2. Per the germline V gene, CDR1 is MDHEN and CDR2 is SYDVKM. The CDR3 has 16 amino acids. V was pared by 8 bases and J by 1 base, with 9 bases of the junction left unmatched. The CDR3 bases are TGTGCCAGCGGAGCCTTGCTAGCGGGGTCCTACAATGAGCAGTTCTTC. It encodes CASGALLAGSYNEQFF.

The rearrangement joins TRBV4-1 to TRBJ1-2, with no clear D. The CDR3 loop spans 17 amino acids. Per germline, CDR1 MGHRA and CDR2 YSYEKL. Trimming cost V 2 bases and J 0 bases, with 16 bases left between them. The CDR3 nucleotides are TGCGCCAGCAGCCAACTCCTGGAGGGTTGGGCTAACTATGGCTACACCTTC. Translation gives CASSQLLEGWANYGYTF.

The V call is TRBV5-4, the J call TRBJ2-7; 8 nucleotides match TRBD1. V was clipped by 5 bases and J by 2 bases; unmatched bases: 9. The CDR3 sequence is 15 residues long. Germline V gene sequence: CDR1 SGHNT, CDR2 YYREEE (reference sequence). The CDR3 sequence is CASRPRTGRTYEQYF. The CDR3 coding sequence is TGTGCCAGCAGACCTCGGACAGGGAGGACCTACGAGCAGTACTTC.